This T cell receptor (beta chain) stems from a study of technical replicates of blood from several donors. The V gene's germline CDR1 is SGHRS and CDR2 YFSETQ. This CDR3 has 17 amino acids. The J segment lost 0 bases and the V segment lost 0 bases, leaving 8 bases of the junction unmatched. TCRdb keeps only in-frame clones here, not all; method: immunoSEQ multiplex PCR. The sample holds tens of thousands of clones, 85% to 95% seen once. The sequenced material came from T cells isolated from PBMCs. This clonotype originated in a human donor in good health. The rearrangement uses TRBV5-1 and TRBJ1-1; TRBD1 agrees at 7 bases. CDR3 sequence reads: CASSLEATGPMNTEAFF. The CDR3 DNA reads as TGCGCCAGCAGCTTGGAGGCGACAGGGCCCATGAACACTGAAGCTTTCTTT.